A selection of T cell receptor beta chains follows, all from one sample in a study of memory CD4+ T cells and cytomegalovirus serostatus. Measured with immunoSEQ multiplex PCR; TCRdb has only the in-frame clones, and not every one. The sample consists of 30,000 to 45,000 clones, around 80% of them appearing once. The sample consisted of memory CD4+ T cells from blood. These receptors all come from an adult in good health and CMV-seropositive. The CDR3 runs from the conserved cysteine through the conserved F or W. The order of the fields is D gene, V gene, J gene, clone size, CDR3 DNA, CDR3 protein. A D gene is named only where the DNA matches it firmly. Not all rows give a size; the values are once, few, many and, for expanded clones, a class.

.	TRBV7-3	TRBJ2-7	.	TGTGCCAGCAGCCCATCCCCGGGTTACGAGCAGTACTTC	CASSPSPGYEQYF
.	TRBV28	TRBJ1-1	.	TGTGCCAGCCGGATGAACACTGAAGCTTTCTTT	CASRMNTEAFF
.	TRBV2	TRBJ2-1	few	TGTGCCAGCAGTTACAGCGAGCAGTTCTTC	CASSYSEQFF
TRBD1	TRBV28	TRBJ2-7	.	TGTGCCAGCAGTCAGACAGGGGGACTTCACGAGCAGTACTTC	CASSQTGGLHEQYF
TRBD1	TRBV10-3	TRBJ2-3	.	TGTGCCATCAGACCAGGGGGAAGCACAGATACGCAGTATTTT	CAIRPGGSTDTQYF
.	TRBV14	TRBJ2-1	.	TGTGCCAGCAGCCAAGATTGGGGTAGCAGCCCGCAGTTCTTC	CASSQDWGSSPQFF
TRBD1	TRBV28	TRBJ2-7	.	TGTGCCAGCAGTTCGTACAGGGGGGTCGACGAGCAGTACTTC	CASSSYRGVDEQYF
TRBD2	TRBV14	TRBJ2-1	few	TGTGCCAGCAGCCAAGGCGGGAGAAGGTACAATGAGCAGTTCTTC	CASSQGGRRYNEQFF
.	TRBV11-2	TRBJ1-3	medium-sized	TGTGCCAGCAGCCGGGAACGAAACACCATATATTTT	CASSRERNTIYF
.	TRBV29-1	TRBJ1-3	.	TGCAGCGTTGTGCTTGGCAGCAACTCTGGAAACACCATATATTTT	CSVVLGSNSGNTIYF
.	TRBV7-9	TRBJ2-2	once	TGTGCCACCGGAGTAGGGGCCGGGACGAACACCGGGGAGCTGTTTTTT	CATGVGAGTNTGELFF
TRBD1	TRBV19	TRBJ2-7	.	TGTGCCAGTAGTAAAGCCGGGACAGGGGGGGACGAGCAGTACTTC	CASSKAGTGGDEQYF
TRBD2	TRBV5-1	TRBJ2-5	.	TGCGCCAGCAGCTTGGGACTAGCGGTACAAGAGACCCAGTACTTC	CASSLGLAVQETQYF
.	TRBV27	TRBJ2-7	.	TGTGCCAGCAGTCGACCCCCGGGATACGAGCAGTACTTC	CASSRPPGYEQYF
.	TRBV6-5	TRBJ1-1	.	TGTGCCAGCAGTTACGTTCGGGGGAATGAAGCTTTCTTT	CASSYVRGNEAFF
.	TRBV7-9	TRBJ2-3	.	TGTGCCAGCAGCTTAAGTCGGGGACACCCTAGCGCAGATACGCAGTATTTT	CASSLSRGHPSADTQYF
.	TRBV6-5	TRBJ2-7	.	TGTGCCAGCAAACTTCAGGGTTTCGACGAGCAGTACTTC	CASKLQGFDEQYF
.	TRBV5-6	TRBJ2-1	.	TGTGCCAGCAGCTTTCGGCAGGTTTGGGGTGAGCAGTTCTTC	CASSFRQVWGEQFF
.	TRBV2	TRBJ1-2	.	TGTGCCAGCAAGTCCGGCATCCTAGGGTATGGCTACACCTTC	CASKSGILGYGYTF
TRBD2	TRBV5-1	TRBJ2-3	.	TGCGCCAGCAGCCGACTAGCGGGAGGGGGGGTCACAGATACGCAGTATTTT	CASSRLAGGGVTDTQYF
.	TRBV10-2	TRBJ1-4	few	TGCGCCAGCAGTGAGTCTCGTCTAAGTGGGGAAAAACTGTTTTTT	CASSESRLSGEKLFF
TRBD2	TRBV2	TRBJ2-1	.	TGTGCCAGCAGCCGATTGTCTGGCGGGAGCCCCTACAATGAGCAGTTCTTC	CASSRLSGGSPYNEQFF
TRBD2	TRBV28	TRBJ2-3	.	TGTGCCAGCAGGACTAGCGGGAATCTCCCAGATACGCAGTATTTT	CASRTSGNLPDTQYF
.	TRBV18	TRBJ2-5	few	TGTGCCAGCTCACCACGAACCGGGGAGACCCAGTACTTC	CASSPRTGETQYF
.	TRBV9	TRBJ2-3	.	TGTGCCAGCAGCGTAGGTGCAGCGTACACAGATACGCAGTATTTT	CASSVGAAYTDTQYF
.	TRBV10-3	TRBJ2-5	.	TGTGCCATCAGTGAGTCGATCTTGAGGGAAGAGACCCAGTACTTC	CAISESILREETQYF
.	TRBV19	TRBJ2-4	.	TGTGCCAGTAGTATAGGGATGGTGGGCAAAAACATTCAGTACTTC	CASSIGMVGKNIQYF
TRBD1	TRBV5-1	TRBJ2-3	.	TGCGCCAGCAGCTTGGTTAACAGGGGGCCAGATACGCAGTATTTT	CASSLVNRGPDTQYF
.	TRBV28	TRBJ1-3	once	TGTGCCAGCAGTTTATGGTCGGGGCTGGCTGGAAACACCATATATTTT	CASSLWSGLAGNTIYF
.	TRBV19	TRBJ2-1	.	TGTGCCAGTAGTCCCCAGGGAGGTGTAGCCTACAATGAGCAGTTCTTC	CASSPQGGVAYNEQFF
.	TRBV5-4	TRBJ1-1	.	TGTGCCAGCAGCTTGGCCGTGACGGGACTCGGAAACACTGAAGCTTTCTTT	CASSLAVTGLGNTEAFF
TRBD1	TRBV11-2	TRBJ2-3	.	TGTGCCAGCACCAAGACAGGGGTTGAGTCAGATACGCAGTATTTT	CASTKTGVESDTQYF
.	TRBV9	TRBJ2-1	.	TGTGCCAGCAGCGTAGAACAGGCCAATGAGCAGTTCTTC	CASSVEQANEQFF
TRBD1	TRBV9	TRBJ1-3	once	TGTGCCAGCAGCGCCCTCGACAGGGGGAGAAACACCATATATTTT	CASSALDRGRNTIYF
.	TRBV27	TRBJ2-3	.	TGTGCCAGCAGTTTAACCCGCACAGATACGCAGTATTTT	CASSLTRTDTQYF
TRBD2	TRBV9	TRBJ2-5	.	TGTGCCAGCAGCGTCTCAACTAGCGGACCCCAAGAGACCCAGTACTTC	CASSVSTSGPQETQYF
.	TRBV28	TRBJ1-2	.	TGTGCCAGCAGTTCGTTAACAGGAGGAGGCTACACCTTC	CASSSLTGGGYTF
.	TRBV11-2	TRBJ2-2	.	TGTGCCAGCAGGTTGGCCGGCGGCGGCAACACCGGGGAGCTGTTTTTT	CASRLAGGGNTGELFF
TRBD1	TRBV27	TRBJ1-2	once	TGTGCCAGCGGACCGGGACAGGGGTATGGCTACACCTTC	CASGPGQGYGYTF
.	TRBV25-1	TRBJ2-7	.	TGTGCCAGCAGTGGGACCCTCCTTTACGAGCAGTACTTC	CASSGTLLYEQYF
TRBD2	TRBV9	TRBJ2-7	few	TGTGCCAGCAGCGTAGAGGCGGGAGACTACTACGAGCAGTACTTC	CASSVEAGDYYEQYF
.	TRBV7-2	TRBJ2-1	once	TGTGCCAGCAGCTTAGGAGGTAGCTACAATGAGCAGTTCTTC	CASSLGGSYNEQFF
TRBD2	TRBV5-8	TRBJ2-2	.	TGTGCCAGCAGCTTGGAAGCGGGGGCGAACACCGGGGAGCTGTTTTTT	CASSLEAGANTGELFF
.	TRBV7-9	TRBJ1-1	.	TGTGCCAGCAGCTTAGGGGAGGAAGCTTTCTTT	CASSLGEEAFF
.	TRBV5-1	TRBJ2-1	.	TGCGCCAGCAGCTTGGCCCAAAACAATGAGCAGTTCTTC	CASSLAQNNEQFF
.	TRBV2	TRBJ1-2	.	TGTGCCAGCAGCACAGGGTCCGTCTATGGCTACACCTTC	CASSTGSVYGYTF
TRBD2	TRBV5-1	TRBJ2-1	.	TGCGCCAGCAGCTTGGCGACTAGCCGCAATGAGCAGTTCTTC	CASSLATSRNEQFF
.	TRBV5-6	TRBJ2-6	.	TGTGCCAGCAGCGTTAATGGGAGGCTCTCTGGGGCCAACGTCCTGACTTTC	CASSVNGRLSGANVLTF
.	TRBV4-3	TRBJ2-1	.	TGCGCCAGCAGCCAAGATGTCAAGATGCGGCGGTATGAGCAGTTCTTC	CASSQDVKMRRYEQFF
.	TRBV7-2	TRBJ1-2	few	TGTGCCAGCAGCTTAAGGGGAAGGAGGGGGACCGGCGATGGCTACACCTTC	CASSLRGRRGTGDGYTF
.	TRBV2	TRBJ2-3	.	TGTGCCAGCAGCCTAGCGAGTAGCACAGATACGCAGTATTTT	CASSLASSTDTQYF